The rows below give T cell receptor beta chains drawn from one sample of a study of blood T cell repertoires in COVID-19. The protocol was immunoSEQ multiplex PCR, while the TCRdb copy is restricted to in-frame clones and leaves out a portion. The sample includes 110,000 or so clones, approximately 81% of them seen just once. Sequencing input: peripheral blood. The receptors derive from a man older than 75 with acute or convalescent COVID-19. Each CDR3 is given with its conserved first and last residue. Fields, in order: V gene, clone size, D gene, CDR3 length, J gene, CDR3 DNA, CDR3 protein. A D gene is named only where the DNA matches it firmly. Expanded clones get a size class; other rows say once, few or many, or leave the size out.

TRBV27	few	TRBD1	16	TRBJ1-5	TGTGCCAGCAGTTTAGAAGGGACAGGGGCGAATCAGCCCCAGCATTTT	CASSLEGTGANQPQHF
TRBV4-1	.	TRBD1	16	TRBJ2-1	TGCGCCAGCAGCACCCGGACAGGGATGGCATACAATGAGCAGTTCTTC	CASSTRTGMAYNEQFF
TRBV28	.	.	12	TRBJ1-1	TGTGCCAGCAGTGAAGAGGGCCTTTGGGCTTTCTTT	CASSEEGLWAFF
TRBV7-3	.	.	14	TRBJ2-6	TGTGCCAGCAGCTCGGTCTCTGGGGCCAACGTCCTGACTTTC	CASSSVSGANVLTF
TRBV5-1	.	TRBD1	18	TRBJ2-1	TGCGCCAGCAGGGGCCAGGGGGCGAGTAAGAGCTCCTACAATGAGCAGTTCTTC	CASRGQGASKSSYNEQFF
TRBV28	.	.	14	TRBJ1-2	TGTGCCAGCAGTCCTTCGACAGCTAACTATGGCTACACCTTC	CASSPSTANYGYTF
TRBV10-3	.	.	14	TRBJ2-7	TGTGCCATCAGGGAGTCCCTTAGCTCCTACGAGCAGTACTTC	CAIRESLSSYEQYF
TRBV28	.	TRBD1	15	TRBJ1-3	TGTGCCAGCAGTCTCCCTGACAGGGGGCGAAACACCATATATTTT	CASSLPDRGRNTIYF
TRBV5-1	few	.	15	TRBJ2-1	TGCGCCAGCAGCGCAGACAGTTCCTCCTACAATGAGCAGTTCTTC	CASSADSSSYNEQFF
TRBV6-6	.	TRBD1	14	TRBJ2-7	TGTGCCAGCAGCCAGACAGGGGAGATCTACGAGCAGTACTTC	CASSQTGEIYEQYF